The 21 T cell receptor beta chains below come from one sample, sequenced in a study of T-cell reconstitution after alpha-beta-depleted transplantation in children. Preparation of the TCRbeta library used unique molecular identifiers. MiXCR, run by TCRdb on the PCR reads, gives a single entry per CDR3 protein. The table includes some 220,000 distinct CDR3 sequences, roughly 10% detected once. The sequenced sample was PBMCs, obtained before TCRalphabeta/CD19-depleted stem cell transplant. These TCRs come from a child younger than two with acute myeloid leukemia, due to receive a stem cell transplant.

This clonotype showed up many times. This chain links TRBV27 with TRBJ2-3, with TRBD2 matching 7 bases. V was clipped by 8 bases and J by 0 bases; unmatched bases: 8. Germline loops: CDR1 MNHEY, CDR2 SMNVEV (reference sequence). The CDR3 contains 15 residues. CDR3 nucleotides: TGTGCCAGCTTAGAAGCGGGGAGGAGCACAGATACGCAGTATTTT. It translates to CASLEAGRSTDTQYF.

This clonotype has a count of ten or more. The J gene is TRBJ1-3, the V gene TRBV20-1; D gene ambiguous. CDR3 length: 13 residues. The V end was cut by 6 bases, the J end by 4 bases, with 13 bases between. CDR1 and CDR2 from the germline V gene are DFQATT and SNEGSKA (reference sequence). CDR3 sequence (DNA): TGCAGTGCCAAGATTATCGGAGGAAACACCATATATTTT. Its translation: CSAKIIGGNTIYF.

This clonotype appeared many times. J is TRBJ2-1 and V is TRBV20-1, with 11 bases fitting TRBD2. The CDR3 sequence is 14 residues long. CDR1 DFQATT and CDR2 SNEGSKA come from the germline V gene (reference sequence). J gave up 3 bases and V 5 bases, and 3 bases lay outside the gene matches. The CDR3: CSARSGGGYNEQFF. CDR3 in DNA: TGCAGTGCTCGTAGCGGGGGGGGCTACAATGAGCAGTTCTTC.

To note about this clonotype: Possible read error: a much larger clone is one base away. This chain joins TRBV2 and TRBJ1-2; 9 bases are a match to TRBD1. This CDR3 has 16 amino acids. Per germline, CDR1 SNHLY and CDR2 FYNNEI. The CDR3 here is CANSVTTGGGNYGYTF. CDR3 sequence (DNA): TGTGCCAACAGTGTAACCACAGGGGGCGGAAACTATGGCTACACCTTC.

Details on this clonotype: A much larger clonotype is one base distant, so this may be a read error. V gene TRBV6-5 combines with J gene TRBJ1-1, with TRBD1 as a possible D gene (5 bases). V lost 8 bases, J lost 0 bases, and 10 bases lay in between. CDR3 length: 13 amino acids. The germline gives CDR1 MNHEY, CDR2 SVGAGI. The CDR3 nucleotides are TGTGCCAGCGGCGACAGTGTGAACACTGAAGCTTTCTTT. This codes for CASGDSVNTEAFF.

This clonotype was seen many times. The chain combines TRBV20-1 with TRBJ2-5; 7 positions agree with TRBD1. J lost 2 bases, V lost 5 bases, and 8 bases had no gene match. The CDR3 covers 14 residues. Germline-derived CDR1 and CDR2 are DFQATT and SNEGSKA (reference sequence). CDR3 sequence: CSAALDREQETQYF. The CDR3 DNA is TGCAGTGCTGCCCTCGACAGGGAACAAGAGACCCAGTACTTC.

This clonotype has at least ten counts. J is TRBJ2-3 and V is TRBV6-5; 14 bases align to TRBD2. Trimming removed 4 bases from V and 5 bases from J; junction bases left unmatched: 11. CDR3 size: 18 residues. The germline gives CDR1 MNHEY, CDR2 SVGAGI. CDR3 loop: CASSSDRRGTSGGDTQYF. In DNA form, the CDR3 reads TGTGCCAGCAGTTCCGATCGAAGAGGGACTAGCGGGGGAGATACGCAGTATTTT.

This clonotype was found many times. The chain employs TRBV27 and TRBJ2-2, with 9 bases identical to TRBD1. Germline CDR1 and CDR2: MNHEY and SMNVEV (reference sequence). The CDR3 length is 15 residues. The V gene end was trimmed by 6 bases and the J gene end by 4 bases; junction bases not matched to a gene: 6. CDR3 residues: CASRSGDRVTGELFF. DNA of the CDR3: TGTGCCAGCAGGTCTGGGGACAGGGTCACCGGGGAGCTGTTTTTT.

Ten or more counts support this clonotype. The rearrangement links TRBV30 to TRBJ2-7; D gene unclear. Germline values: CDR1 GTSNPN, CDR2 SVGIG (reference sequence). V was cut by 3 bases and J by 3 bases, with 6 bases left in between. This CDR3 has 11 residues. In DNA, the CDR3 is TGTGCCTGGAGCGAATACTACGAGCAGTACTTC. Its translation is CAWSEYYEQYF. Full variable domain (outside the CDR3, taken from reference TRBV30 and TRBJ2-7): SQTIHQWPATLVQPVGSPLSLECTVEGTSNPNLYWYRQAAGRGLQLLFYSVGIGQISSEVPQNLSASRPQDRQFILSSKKLLLSDSGFYLCAWSEYYEQYFGPGTRLTVT.

This clonotype was recorded at least ten times. The rearrangement uses TRBV6-5 and TRBJ2-7; TRBD2 matches 8 bases. CDR1 and CDR2 (germline): MNHEY, SVGAGI. The CDR3 runs 14 residues. Unmatched junction bases numbered 6, after V lost 3 bases and J lost 5 bases. CDR3 coding DNA: TGTGCCAGCAGTTATAGGCTAGCGGGCCACGAGCAGTACTTC. Translated: CASSYRLAGHEQYF.

In this sample, this clonotype turned up many times. The chain employs TRBV28 and TRBJ2-1; 9 positions match TRBD1. Germline assignment: CDR1 MDHEN and CDR2 SYDVKM. Germline trimming cut 4 bases from V and 9 bases from J; bases unmatched to any gene: 10. This CDR3 spans 15 amino acids. In DNA, the CDR3 is TGTGCCAGCAGTTCCTCCGGGACAGGGTATCGTGAGCAGTTCTTC. This gives the protein CASSSSGTGYREQFF.

Points on this clonotype: A much larger clone differs from this one at a single base, so this may be a read error. The V call is TRBV9, the J call TRBJ2-3; 8 positions match TRBD2. This CDR3 is built from 19 residues. Germline V gives CDR1 SGDLS, CDR2 YYNGEE. Trimming removed 2 bases from V and 2 bases from J; junction bases left unmatched: 16. The CDR3 loop reads CASSVQGWVRRGDTDTQYF. CDR3 coding DNA: TGTGCCAGCAGCGTTCAAGGATGGGTACGGCGGGGGGACACAGATACGCAGTATTTT.

In its sample, this clonotype was seen many times. The V call is TRBV7-3, the J call TRBJ1-1; 9 positions match TRBD1. This CDR3 region has 17 residues. The V gene's germline CDR1 is SGHTA and CDR2 FQGTGA. J was trimmed by 0 bases and V by 5 bases; bases with no gene match: 10. The CDR3 nucleotides are TGTGCCAGCAGCCCTAAACAGGGGGCGACTATGAACACTGAAGCTTTCTTT. Translating gives CASSPKQGATMNTEAFF.

The rearrangement links TRBV18 to TRBJ2-3; D gene unclear. Trimming stripped 4 bases from V and 3 bases from J, with 8 bases between. Looked up from germline, CDR1 is KGHSH and CDR2 is LQKENI. The CDR3 is 13 residues long. The CDR3 region is CASSQGRTDTQYF. CDR3 sequence (DNA): TGTGCCAGCTCACAAGGACGGACAGATACGCAGTATTTT.

The table lists this clonotype with many counts. The genes are TRBV9 and TRBJ1-3, with D perhaps TRBD1 (5 bases). Between the trimmed V and J ends, which lost 1 base and 0 bases, there was a span of 8 bases. The germline V gene encodes CDR1 SGDLS and CDR2 YYNGEE. CDR3 length: 15 residues. The CDR3 DNA reads TGTGCCAGCAGCGTATGGGGGAACTCTGGAAACACCATATATTTT. Its translation: CASSVWGNSGNTIYF.

This clonotype was found many times. The V and J genes are TRBV20-1 and TRBJ2-1; 11 bases line up with TRBD2. The CDR3 totals 14 residues. The V segment lost 6 bases and the J segment 9 bases; nucleotides outside the gene matches: 10. The germline V gene encodes CDR1 DFQATT and CDR2 SNEGSKA (reference sequence). CDR3 in amino acids: CSAQLAGAGSEQFF. In DNA form, the CDR3 reads TGCAGTGCCCAACTAGCGGGAGCGGGTAGTGAGCAGTTCTTC.

In this sample, this clonotype turned up many times. The chain recombines TRBV20-1 with TRBJ1-2; D is ambiguous. CDR1 and CDR2 from the germline V gene are DFQATT and SNEGSKA (reference sequence). CDR3 length equals 13 residues. The V and J ends lost 6 bases and 3 bases respectively, with 14 bases between them. The CDR3: CSARLPGDYGYTF. The CDR3 coding sequence is TGCAGTGCCCGTCTCCCTGGGGACTATGGCTACACCTTC.

This clonotype was counted many times. The CDR3 here is CSAAGREAHYEQYF. The DNA for the CDR3 is TGCAGTGCTGCTGGCAGGGAGGCTCACTACGAGCAGTACTTC. The chain combines TRBV20-1 with TRBJ2-7; D is possibly TRBD2 (6 bases). The CDR3 has 14 residues. CDR1 is DFQATT, CDR2 SNEGSKA, per germline (reference sequence). V was shortened by 5 bases and J by 3 bases, with 17 bases between the two germline ends.

This clonotype was recorded many times. The chain carries TRBV12-3 or TRBV12-4 and TRBJ2-2, with D uncertain. V gave up 3 bases and J gave up 5 bases, with 10 bases separating them. CDR3 length: 14 residues. CDR3 region: CASSLVRRTGELFF. DNA of the CDR3: TGTGCCAGCAGTTTGGTCCGCCGGACCGGGGAGCTGTTTTTT.

This clonotype was found many times. The V call is TRBV28, the J call TRBJ2-7; the match to TRBD1 covers 8 bases. Germline V lookup: CDR1 MDHEN, CDR2 SYDVKM. The CDR3 runs to 13 residues. Trimming at V came to 10 bases and at J to 4 bases, leaving 9 bases not matched to a gene. CDR3 amino acids: CAIHKGQGYEQYF. The CDR3 DNA is TGTGCCATCCATAAAGGACAGGGTTACGAGCAGTACTTC. The full variable domain, rest sourced from reference TRBV28 and TRBJ2-7, is DVKVTQSSRYLVKRTGEKVFLECVQDMDHENMFWYRQDPGLGLRLIYFSYDVKMKEKGDIPEGYSVSREKKERFSLILESASTNQTSMYLCAIHKGQGYEQYFGPGTRLTVT.

This sequence joins TRBV7-8 and TRBJ2-2; TRBD2 aligns across 12 bases. The CDR3 loop spans 16 amino acids. V gave up 4 bases and J gave up 1 base; unmatched junction bases: 1. The germline V gene has CDR1 SGHVS and CDR2 FQNEAQ. The CDR3 is CASSSGLAGNTGELFF. In DNA, the CDR3 is TGTGCCAGCAGCTCGGGACTAGCGGGGAACACCGGGGAGCTGTTTTTT.